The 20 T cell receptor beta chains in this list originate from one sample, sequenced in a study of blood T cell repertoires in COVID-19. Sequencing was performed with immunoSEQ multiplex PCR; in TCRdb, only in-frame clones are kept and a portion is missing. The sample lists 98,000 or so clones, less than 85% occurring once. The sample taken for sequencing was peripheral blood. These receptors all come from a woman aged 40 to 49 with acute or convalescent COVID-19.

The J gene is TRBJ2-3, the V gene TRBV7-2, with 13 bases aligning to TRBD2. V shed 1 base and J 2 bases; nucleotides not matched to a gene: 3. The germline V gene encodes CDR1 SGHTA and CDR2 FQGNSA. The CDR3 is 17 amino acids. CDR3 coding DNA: TGTGCCAGCAGCTTAGGACTAGCGGGGGGCTTCACAGATACGCAGTATTTT. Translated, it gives CASSLGLAGGFTDTQYF.

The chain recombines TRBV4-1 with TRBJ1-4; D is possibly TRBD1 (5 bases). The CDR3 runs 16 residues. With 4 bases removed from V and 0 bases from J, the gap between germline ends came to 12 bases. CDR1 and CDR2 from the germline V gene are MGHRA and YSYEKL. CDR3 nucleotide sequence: TGCGCCAGCAGCCTCACAGGAGGGTCAACTAATGAAAAACTGTTTTTT. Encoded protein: CASSLTGGSTNEKLFF.

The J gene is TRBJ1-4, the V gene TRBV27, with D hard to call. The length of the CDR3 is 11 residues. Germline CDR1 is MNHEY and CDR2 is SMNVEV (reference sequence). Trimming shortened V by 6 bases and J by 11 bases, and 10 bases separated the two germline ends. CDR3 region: CASRLLTKLFF. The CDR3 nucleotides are TGTGCCAGCAGGCTGCTGACTAAACTGTTTTTT. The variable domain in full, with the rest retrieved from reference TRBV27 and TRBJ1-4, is EAQVTQNPRYLITVTGKKLTVTCSQNMNHEYMSWYRQDPGLGLRQIYYSMNVEVTDKGDVPEGYKVSRKEKRNFPLILESPSPNQTSLYFCASRLLTKLFFGSGTQLSVL.

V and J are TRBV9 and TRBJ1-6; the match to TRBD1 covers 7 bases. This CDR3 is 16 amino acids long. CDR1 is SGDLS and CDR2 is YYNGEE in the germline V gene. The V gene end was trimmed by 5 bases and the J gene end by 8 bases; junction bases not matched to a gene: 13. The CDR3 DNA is TGTGCCAGCAGTCGACAGGGACGACTCTTTGATTCACCCCTCCACTTT. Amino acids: CASSRQGRLFDSPLHF.

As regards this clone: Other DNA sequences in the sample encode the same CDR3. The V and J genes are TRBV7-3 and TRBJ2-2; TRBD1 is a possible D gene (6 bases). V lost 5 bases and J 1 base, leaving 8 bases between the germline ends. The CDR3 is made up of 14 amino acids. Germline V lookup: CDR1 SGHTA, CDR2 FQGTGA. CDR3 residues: CASSLQGNTGELFF. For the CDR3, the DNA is TGTGCCAGCAGCCTACAGGGGAACACCGGGGAGCTGTTTTTT.

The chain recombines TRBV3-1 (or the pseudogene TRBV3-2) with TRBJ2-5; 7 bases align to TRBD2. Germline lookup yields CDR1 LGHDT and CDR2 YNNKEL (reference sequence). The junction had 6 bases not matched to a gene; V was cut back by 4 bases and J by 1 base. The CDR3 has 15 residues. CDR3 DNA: TGTGCCAGCAGCCGAAGAACTAGCGCCCAAGAGACCCAGTACTTC. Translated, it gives CASSRRTSAQETQYF.

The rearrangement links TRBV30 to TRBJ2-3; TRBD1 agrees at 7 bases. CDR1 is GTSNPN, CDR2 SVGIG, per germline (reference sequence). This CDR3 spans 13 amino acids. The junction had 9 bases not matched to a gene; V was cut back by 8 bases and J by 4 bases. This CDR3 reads CAQGQSSADTQYF. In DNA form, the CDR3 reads TGTGCCCAGGGACAGTCGTCGGCAGATACGCAGTATTTT.

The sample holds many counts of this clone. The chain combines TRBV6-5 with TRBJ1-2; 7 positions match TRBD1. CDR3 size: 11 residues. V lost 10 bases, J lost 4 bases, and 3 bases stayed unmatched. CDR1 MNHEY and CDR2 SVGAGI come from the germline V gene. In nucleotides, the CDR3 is TGTGCCATACAGGGGATCTATGGCTACACCTTC. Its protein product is CAIQGIYGYTF.

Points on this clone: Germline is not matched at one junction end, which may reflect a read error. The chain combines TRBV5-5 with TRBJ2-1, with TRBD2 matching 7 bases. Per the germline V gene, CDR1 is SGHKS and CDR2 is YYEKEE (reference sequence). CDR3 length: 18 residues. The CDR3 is CASSLFLLGGTSDNEQFF. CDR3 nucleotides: TGTGCCAGCAGCTTGTTCTTATTGGGGGGGACCTCCGACAATGAGCAGTTCTTC.

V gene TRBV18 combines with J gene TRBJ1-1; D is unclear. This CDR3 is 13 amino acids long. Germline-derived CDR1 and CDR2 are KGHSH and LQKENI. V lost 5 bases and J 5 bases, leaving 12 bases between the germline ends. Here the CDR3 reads CASSAISGTEAFF. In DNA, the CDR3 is TGTGCCAGCTCAGCAATCTCGGGGACTGAAGCTTTCTTT. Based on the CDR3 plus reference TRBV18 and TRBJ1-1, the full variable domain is NAGVMQNPRHLVRRRGQEARLRCSPMKGHSHVYWYRQLPEEGLKFMVYLQKENIIDESGMPKERFSAEFPKEGPSILRIQQVVRGDSAAYFCASSAISGTEAFFGQGTRLTVV.

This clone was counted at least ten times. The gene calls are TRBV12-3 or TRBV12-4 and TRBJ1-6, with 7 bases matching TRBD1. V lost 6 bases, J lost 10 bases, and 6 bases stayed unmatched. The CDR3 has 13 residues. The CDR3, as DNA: TGTGCCAGCAGCCGACAGGGTAACTCACCCCTCCACTTT. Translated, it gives CASSRQGNSPLHF.

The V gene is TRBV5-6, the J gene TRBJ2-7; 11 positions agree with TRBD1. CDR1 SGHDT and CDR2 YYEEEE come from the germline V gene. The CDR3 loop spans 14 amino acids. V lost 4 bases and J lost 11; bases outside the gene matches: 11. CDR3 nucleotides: TGTGCCAGCAGCCTAGGACAGGGGGCGGATAAGGAGTACTTC. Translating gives CASSLGQGADKEYF.

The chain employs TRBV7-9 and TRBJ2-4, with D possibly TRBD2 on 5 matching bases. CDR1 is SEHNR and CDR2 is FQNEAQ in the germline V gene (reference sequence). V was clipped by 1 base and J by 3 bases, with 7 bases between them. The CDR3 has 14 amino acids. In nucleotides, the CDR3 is TGTGCCAGCAGCTTAGAAGGACTCAAAAACATTCAGTACTTC. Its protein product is CASSLEGLKNIQYF.

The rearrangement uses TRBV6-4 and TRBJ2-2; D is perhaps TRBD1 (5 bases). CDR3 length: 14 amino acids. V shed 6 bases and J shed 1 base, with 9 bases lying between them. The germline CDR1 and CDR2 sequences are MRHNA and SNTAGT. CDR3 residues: CASSVDRNTGELFF. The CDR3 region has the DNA TGTGCCAGCAGCGTCGACAGGAACACCGGGGAGCTGTTTTTT.

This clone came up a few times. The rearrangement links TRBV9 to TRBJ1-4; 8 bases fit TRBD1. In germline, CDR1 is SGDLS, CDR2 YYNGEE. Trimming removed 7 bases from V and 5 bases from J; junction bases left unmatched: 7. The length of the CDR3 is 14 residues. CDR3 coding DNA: TGTGCCAGCGCAAGGACAGGGTTAAATGAAAAACTGTTTTTT. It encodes CASARTGLNEKLFF. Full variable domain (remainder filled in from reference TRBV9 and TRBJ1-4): DSGVTQTPKHLITATGQRVTLRCSPRSGDLSVYWYQQSLDQGLQFLIQYYNGEERAKGNILERFSAQQFPDLHSELNLSSLELGDSALYFCASARTGLNEKLFFGSGTQLSVL.

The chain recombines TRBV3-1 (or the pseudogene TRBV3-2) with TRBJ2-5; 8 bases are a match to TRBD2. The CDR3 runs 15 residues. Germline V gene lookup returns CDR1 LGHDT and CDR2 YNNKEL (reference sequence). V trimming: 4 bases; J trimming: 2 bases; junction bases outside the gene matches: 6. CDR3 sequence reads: CASSLGGGTQETQYF. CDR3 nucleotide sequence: TGTGCCAGCAGCCTCGGCGGGGGGACTCAAGAGACCCAGTACTTC.

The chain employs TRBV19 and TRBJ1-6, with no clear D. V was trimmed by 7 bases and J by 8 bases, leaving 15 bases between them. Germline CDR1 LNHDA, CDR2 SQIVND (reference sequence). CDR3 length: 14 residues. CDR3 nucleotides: TGTGCCAGTACTCGGAGCAGTAATGATTCACCCCTCCACTTT. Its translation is CASTRSSNDSPLHF.

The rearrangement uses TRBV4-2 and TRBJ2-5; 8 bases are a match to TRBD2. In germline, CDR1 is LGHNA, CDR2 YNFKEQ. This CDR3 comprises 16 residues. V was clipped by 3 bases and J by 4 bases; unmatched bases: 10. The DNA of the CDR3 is TGTGCCAGCAGCCATACAAGCGGGGGTGGTGTAGAGACCCAGTACTTC. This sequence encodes CASSHTSGGGVETQYF.

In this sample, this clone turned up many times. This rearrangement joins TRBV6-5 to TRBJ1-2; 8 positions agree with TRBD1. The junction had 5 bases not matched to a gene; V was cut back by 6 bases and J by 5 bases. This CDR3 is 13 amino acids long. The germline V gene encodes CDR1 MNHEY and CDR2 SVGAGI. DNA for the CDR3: TGTGCCAGCAGCGGGACAGGATTATATGGCTACACCTTC. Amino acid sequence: CASSGTGLYGYTF.

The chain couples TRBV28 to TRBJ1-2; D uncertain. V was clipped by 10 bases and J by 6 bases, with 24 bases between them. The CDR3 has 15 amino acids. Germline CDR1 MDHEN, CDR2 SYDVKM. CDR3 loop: CATLFGGGPGNGYTF. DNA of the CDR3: TGTGCCACCCTATTTGGAGGAGGTCCAGGAAATGGCTACACCTTC.